This T cell receptor (beta chain) came from a study of blood T cell repertoires in COVID-19 (dated by TCRdb to about 2020). About the full investigation: Samples covering the acute and convalescent phases of COVID-19 were provided by collaborators in the United States, Italy and Spain. The material from the prospective study consisted of cDNA or gDNA derived from T cells, B-cell-depleted T cells, or PBMCs. The repertoires were made available in a free public database intended to serve as a resource for research on the immune response to SARS-CoV-2. Subjects who had been exposed to COVID-19, were actively infected with it, or had recovered from it provided the deeply sampled blood TCRbeta repertoires that made up the dataset. Samples came from the ongoing ImmuneRACE study (first 160 participants) plus 1,254 subjects from 6 global collaborators. Nearly every sample came with metadata listing a de-identified subject ID, COVID-19 status, age in years and sex. Where HLA class I and class II types were available, the types were taken from metadata supplied by the sample provider, not from assay-based typing.

Points the paper makes about the study in general: The quantity of clinical and demographic metadata differed by source and by participant and was supplied without curation.

In regard to this clone: Its specific antigen is unknown. Within one base of it there is no much larger clone, and no base qualities were kept.

CDR3 length: 13 amino acids, cysteine to phenylalanine. Just the 39-base CDR3 DNA is kept, in frame starting at base 1. The germline ends are 18 bases apart after V is trimmed by 9 bases and J by 7 bases. The germline V gene sets CDR1 to SNHLY and CDR2 to FYNNEI. The collaborating institutions used their own protocols to collect whole blood in K2EDTA tubes. For TCRbeta analysis, collaborator samples were shipped as frozen whole blood, as isolated PBMCs, or as DNA extracted from either sample type. The immunoSEQ Assay, a bias-controlled multiplex PCR, was used to amplify TCRbeta CDR3 regions from genomic DNA. Turning to the authors' computational methods: The number of nucleated cells in each sample was estimated from the amplification of reference gene primers within the assay. To quantify the absolute abundance of each unique TCRbeta CDR3 rearrangement, sequence reads were collapsed and filtered. For each sample, productive Simpson clonality was calculated as the square root of Simpson's diversity index over productive rearrangements. TCRdb took this table from immuneACCESS and kept in-frame rearrangements with V and J called. Such tables lack part of the clones; where checked against another copy, unresolved V genes explain under half of the gap, and the rest is unexplained. V and J calls and clone size follow that table, whereas D and trimming were derived from the DNA. The sample table lists roughly 5,100 clones, approximately 91% of them with a count of one. 3% of the sample rests with the top ten.

The chain employs TRBV2 and TRBJ1-2, and possibly TRBD1, on 6 matching bases. The sequence was obtained from a woman older than 75 with acute or convalescent COVID-19. The sample comprised peripheral blood. The nucleotide sequence reads as follows: TGTGCCAGTGGGGTGTACATACAGGGTGGCTACACCTTC. This yields the protein CASGVYIQGGYTF.